This is a list of T cell receptor beta chains from one sample in a study of shared clonotypes between healthy human individuals. TCRdb keeps only in-frame clones here, not all; method: immunoSEQ multiplex PCR. The repertoire holds 2 million to 2.5 million clones, with approximately 95% as singletons. Sequences were obtained from naive CD4+ T cells sorted from blood. The receptors originated from a man aged 18 to 29 in good health. Both conserved end residues are part of each CDR3. Each record gives: CDR3 protein, CDR3 DNA, clone size, D gene, V gene, J gene, CDR3 length. D genes are given only for firm matches. The size entry is marked missing in some rows and otherwise reads once, few, many or a size class.

cdr3_aa: CASRSRGTSYEQYF
cdr3_nt: TGTGCCAGCAGATCGCGGGGCACCTCCTACGAGCAGTACTTC
clone_size: -
d_call: -
v_call: TRBV2
j_call: TRBJ2-7
cdr3_length: 14

cdr3_aa: CSVEVVQGHGYTF
cdr3_nt: TGCAGCGTTGAAGTGGTCCAGGGCCATGGCTACACCTTC
clone_size: -
d_call: -
v_call: TRBV29-1
j_call: TRBJ1-2
cdr3_length: 13

cdr3_aa: CSVVAGETYEQYF
cdr3_nt: TGCAGCGTGGTAGCGGGGGAAACCTACGAGCAGTACTTC
clone_size: -
d_call: TRBD2
v_call: TRBV29-1
j_call: TRBJ2-7
cdr3_length: 13

cdr3_aa: CASSLTAATNEKLFF
cdr3_nt: TGTGCCAGCAGCTTAACGGCAGCAACTAATGAAAAACTGTTTTTT
clone_size: -
d_call: -
v_call: TRBV7-9
j_call: TRBJ1-4
cdr3_length: 15

cdr3_aa: CASSPGGGRSYEQYF
cdr3_nt: TGCGCCAGCAGCCCCGGAGGCGGGAGATCCTACGAGCAGTACTTC
clone_size: -
d_call: TRBD2
v_call: TRBV4-1
j_call: TRBJ2-7
cdr3_length: 15

cdr3_aa: CASSYSRNQPQHF
cdr3_nt: TGTGCCAGCAGTTACTCTAGGAATCAGCCCCAGCATTTT
clone_size: -
d_call: -
v_call: TRBV6-5
j_call: TRBJ1-5
cdr3_length: 13

cdr3_aa: CASSSQVDYGYTF
cdr3_nt: TGTGCCAGCAGCTCTCAAGTGGACTATGGCTACACCTTC
clone_size: -
d_call: -
v_call: TRBV11-2
j_call: TRBJ1-2
cdr3_length: 13

cdr3_aa: CATNGLAGTLYEQYF
cdr3_nt: TGTGCCACCAACGGACTAGCGGGGACCCTCTACGAGCAGTACTTC
clone_size: -
d_call: TRBD2
v_call: TRBV10-3
j_call: TRBJ2-7
cdr3_length: 15

cdr3_aa: CASSVSVGTEAFF
cdr3_nt: TGTGCCAGCAGCGTTAGCGTCGGCACTGAAGCTTTCTTT
clone_size: -
d_call: -
v_call: TRBV9
j_call: TRBJ1-1
cdr3_length: 13

cdr3_aa: CAISESWRTGGWTGELFF
cdr3_nt: TGTGCCATCAGTGAGTCGTGGAGGACAGGGGGTTGGACCGGGGAGCTGTTTTTT
clone_size: -
d_call: TRBD1
v_call: TRBV10-3
j_call: TRBJ2-2
cdr3_length: 18

cdr3_aa: CASSFYEQYF
cdr3_nt: TGTGCCAGCAGTTTCTACGAGCAGTACTTC
clone_size: -
d_call: -
v_call: TRBV6-1
j_call: TRBJ2-7
cdr3_length: 10

cdr3_aa: CASSLGTFLNTEAFF
cdr3_nt: TGTGCCAGCAGCCTAGGGACATTCTTGAACACTGAAGCTTTCTTT
clone_size: -
d_call: -
v_call: TRBV7-2
j_call: TRBJ1-1
cdr3_length: 15

cdr3_aa: CASRFAGVTDTQYF
cdr3_nt: TGTGCCAGCAGATTTGCGGGGGTCACAGATACGCAGTATTTT
clone_size: -
d_call: TRBD2
v_call: TRBV28
j_call: TRBJ2-3
cdr3_length: 14

cdr3_aa: CASSPSSGANVLTF
cdr3_nt: TGTGCCAGCTCACCATCCTCTGGGGCCAACGTCCTGACTTTC
clone_size: -
d_call: -
v_call: TRBV18
j_call: TRBJ2-6
cdr3_length: 14

cdr3_aa: CASSLPGLYGYTF
cdr3_nt: TGCGCCAGCAGCTTGCCGGGGCTCTATGGCTACACCTTC
clone_size: -
d_call: -
v_call: TRBV5-1
j_call: TRBJ1-2
cdr3_length: 13

cdr3_aa: CASSQGGAWDEKLFF
cdr3_nt: TGTGCCAGCAGCCAGGGGGGGGCCTGGGATGAAAAACTGTTTTTT
clone_size: -
d_call: TRBD1
v_call: TRBV6-5
j_call: TRBJ1-4
cdr3_length: 15

cdr3_aa: CASSVATIGTGGEQYF
cdr3_nt: TGCGCCAGCAGCGTTGCAACAATAGGGACAGGGGGAGAGCAGTACTTC
clone_size: -
d_call: TRBD1
v_call: TRBV5-1
j_call: TRBJ2-7
cdr3_length: 16

cdr3_aa: CASSFGQLNTEAFF
cdr3_nt: TGCGCCAGCAGCTTCGGACAACTAAACACTGAAGCTTTCTTT
clone_size: -
d_call: -
v_call: TRBV5-1
j_call: TRBJ1-1
cdr3_length: 14

cdr3_aa: CASSLAPGLSYEQYF
cdr3_nt: TGTGCCAGCAGCTTAGCTCCCGGACTAAGCTACGAGCAGTACTTC
clone_size: -
d_call: -
v_call: TRBV7-8
j_call: TRBJ2-7
cdr3_length: 15

cdr3_aa: CASSFGGATETQYF
cdr3_nt: TGTGCCAGCAGCTTCGGGGGGGCCACAGAGACCCAGTACTTC
clone_size: -
d_call: TRBD2
v_call: TRBV7-3
j_call: TRBJ2-5
cdr3_length: 14

cdr3_aa: CASSLGQGIPHEQYF
cdr3_nt: TGTGCCAGCAGCTTGGGACAGGGGATCCCCCACGAGCAGTACTTC
clone_size: -
d_call: TRBD1
v_call: TRBV5-4
j_call: TRBJ2-7
cdr3_length: 15

cdr3_aa: CASSRGTVSYEQYF
cdr3_nt: TGCGCCAGCAGCCGTGGGACGGTCTCCTACGAGCAGTACTTC
clone_size: -
d_call: -
v_call: TRBV5-1
j_call: TRBJ2-7
cdr3_length: 14

cdr3_aa: CASSERLAPSSYNEQFF
cdr3_nt: TGTGCCAGCAGTGAACGACTAGCCCCGAGCTCCTACAATGAGCAGTTCTTC
clone_size: -
d_call: TRBD2
v_call: TRBV6-1
j_call: TRBJ2-1
cdr3_length: 17

cdr3_aa: CASSGRGASMNTEAFF
cdr3_nt: TGTGCCAGCAGCGGCAGGGGTGCTAGCATGAACACTGAAGCTTTCTTT
clone_size: -
d_call: -
v_call: TRBV28
j_call: TRBJ1-1
cdr3_length: 16

cdr3_aa: CASSFPGTGYEQYF
cdr3_nt: TGTGCCAGCAGCTTTCCCGGGACAGGGTACGAGCAGTACTTC
clone_size: -
d_call: TRBD1
v_call: TRBV5-5
j_call: TRBJ2-7
cdr3_length: 14

cdr3_aa: CASSLGQTRGAGELFF
cdr3_nt: TGCGCCAGCAGCTTGGGTCAGACGCGAGGGGCCGGGGAGCTGTTTTTT
clone_size: -
d_call: -
v_call: TRBV5-1
j_call: TRBJ2-2
cdr3_length: 16

cdr3_aa: CATSMAGGPDTQYF
cdr3_nt: TGTGCCACCAGCATGGCGGGGGGGCCAGATACGCAGTATTTT
clone_size: -
d_call: TRBD2
v_call: TRBV15
j_call: TRBJ2-3
cdr3_length: 14

cdr3_aa: CASTPIGVGSYGYTF
cdr3_nt: TGTGCCAGTACCCCCATTGGGGTGGGGAGTTATGGCTACACCTTC
clone_size: -
d_call: -
v_call: TRBV19
j_call: TRBJ1-2
cdr3_length: 15

cdr3_aa: CATGTSGPYEQYF
cdr3_nt: TGTGCCACAGGGACTAGCGGACCCTACGAGCAGTACTTC
clone_size: -
d_call: TRBD2
v_call: TRBV10-3
j_call: TRBJ2-7
cdr3_length: 13

cdr3_aa: CASSESRGNTIYF
cdr3_nt: TGTGCCAGCAGTGAATCGAGGGGAAACACCATATATTTT
clone_size: -
d_call: -
v_call: TRBV25-1
j_call: TRBJ1-3
cdr3_length: 13

cdr3_aa: CASSLSRLAGVYQETQYF
cdr3_nt: TGTGCCAGCAGCTTATCGCGGCTAGCGGGGGTGTACCAAGAGACCCAGTACTTC
clone_size: once
d_call: TRBD2
v_call: TRBV7-9
j_call: TRBJ2-5
cdr3_length: 18

cdr3_aa: CASSEVMRTSGGPTKQETQYF
cdr3_nt: TGTGCCAGCAGTGAAGTAATGAGGACTAGCGGGGGCCCAACTAAACAAGAGACCCAGTACTTC
clone_size: -
d_call: TRBD2
v_call: TRBV6-1
j_call: TRBJ2-5
cdr3_length: 21

cdr3_aa: CASSVGLGRMNTEAFF
cdr3_nt: TGTGCCAGTAGTGTGGGATTGGGGAGGATGAACACTGAAGCTTTCTTT
clone_size: -
d_call: -
v_call: TRBV19
j_call: TRBJ1-1
cdr3_length: 16

cdr3_aa: CASSYSPGGNQPQHF
cdr3_nt: TGTGCCAGCAGTTACTCCCCAGGGGGAAATCAGCCCCAGCATTTT
clone_size: -
d_call: TRBD1
v_call: TRBV6-5
j_call: TRBJ1-5
cdr3_length: 15

cdr3_aa: CAWRTVNYGYTF
cdr3_nt: TGTGCCTGGAGGACAGTTAACTATGGCTACACCTTC
clone_size: -
d_call: -
v_call: TRBV30
j_call: TRBJ1-2
cdr3_length: 12

cdr3_aa: CASSLIGTGLEQYF
cdr3_nt: TGCGCCAGCAGCTTGATAGGGACAGGGCTCGAGCAGTACTTC
clone_size: once
d_call: TRBD1
v_call: TRBV5-1
j_call: TRBJ2-7
cdr3_length: 14

cdr3_aa: CASSLGEAGGRYF
cdr3_nt: TGTGCCAGCAGCCTCGGGGAGGCGGGAGGGCGGTACTTC
clone_size: -
d_call: TRBD2
v_call: TRBV7-2
j_call: TRBJ2-7
cdr3_length: 13

cdr3_aa: CASSPAYGTSTDTQYF
cdr3_nt: TGTGCCAGCAGCCCAGCTTACGGGACTAGCACAGATACGCAGTATTTT
clone_size: -
d_call: -
v_call: TRBV11-3
j_call: TRBJ2-3
cdr3_length: 16

cdr3_aa: CASSSQGSPYEQYF
cdr3_nt: TGCGCCAGCAGCTCTCAGGGGAGTCCGTACGAGCAGTACTTC
clone_size: -
d_call: -
v_call: TRBV5-1
j_call: TRBJ2-7
cdr3_length: 14

cdr3_aa: CASSPRTGGNQPQHF
cdr3_nt: TGTGCCAGCTCACCACGGACAGGGGGCAATCAGCCCCAGCATTTT
clone_size: once
d_call: TRBD1
v_call: TRBV18
j_call: TRBJ1-5
cdr3_length: 15

cdr3_aa: CASSVGGEVNQPQHF
cdr3_nt: TGTGCCAGCAGCGTAGGAGGGGAGGTCAATCAGCCCCAGCATTTT
clone_size: -
d_call: -
v_call: TRBV9
j_call: TRBJ1-5
cdr3_length: 15

cdr3_aa: CASSLRAGTTYTGELFF
cdr3_nt: TGTGCCAGCAGCTTGCGAGCCGGGACAACCTACACCGGGGAGCTGTTTTTT
clone_size: -
d_call: -
v_call: TRBV5-8
j_call: TRBJ2-2
cdr3_length: 17

cdr3_aa: CASSSPTGRRGYTF
cdr3_nt: TGTGCCAGCAGCTCACCGACAGGAAGGAGAGGCTACACCTTC
clone_size: -
d_call: -
v_call: TRBV9
j_call: TRBJ1-2
cdr3_length: 14

cdr3_aa: CASSLAPGTADTQYF
cdr3_nt: TGCGCCAGCAGCTTGGCCCCCGGGACGGCAGATACGCAGTATTTT
clone_size: -
d_call: -
v_call: TRBV5-1
j_call: TRBJ2-3
cdr3_length: 15

cdr3_aa: CASGTNRDSSSYEQYF
cdr3_nt: TGTGCCAGCGGAACCAACCGGGACTCCAGCTCCTACGAGCAGTACTTC
clone_size: -
d_call: -
v_call: TRBV11-2
j_call: TRBJ2-7
cdr3_length: 16

cdr3_aa: CASRPGVTNEKLFF
cdr3_nt: TGCGCCAGCAGGCCAGGGGTGACTAATGAAAAACTGTTTTTT
clone_size: -
d_call: -
v_call: TRBV10-2
j_call: TRBJ1-4
cdr3_length: 14

cdr3_aa: CASSRAPGQTNTGELFF
cdr3_nt: TGCGCCAGCAGCCGCGCCCCGGGACAGACGAACACCGGGGAGCTGTTTTTT
clone_size: -
d_call: TRBD1
v_call: TRBV5-1
j_call: TRBJ2-2
cdr3_length: 17

cdr3_aa: CASSATQGKGTEAFF
cdr3_nt: TGCGCCAGCAGTGCTACACAGGGAAAGGGCACTGAAGCTTTCTTT
clone_size: -
d_call: -
v_call: TRBV10-1
j_call: TRBJ1-1
cdr3_length: 15

cdr3_aa: CASSLQGNQPQHF
cdr3_nt: TGTGCCAGCAGCCTTCAGGGTAATCAGCCCCAGCATTTT
clone_size: once
d_call: -
v_call: TRBV7-2
j_call: TRBJ1-5
cdr3_length: 13

cdr3_aa: CASSYLWTSYEQYF
cdr3_nt: TGTGCCAGCAGTTATCTCTGGACGTCGTACGAGCAGTACTTC
clone_size: -
d_call: -
v_call: TRBV6-6
j_call: TRBJ2-7
cdr3_length: 14

cdr3_aa: CASERGSSYEQYF
cdr3_nt: TGTGCCAGTGAACGGGGGAGCTCCTACGAGCAGTACTTC
clone_size: once
d_call: -
v_call: TRBV6-6
j_call: TRBJ2-7
cdr3_length: 13

cdr3_aa: CASSYSGTVNEKLFF
cdr3_nt: TGTGCCAGCAGTTACTCCGGGACGGTTAATGAAAAACTGTTTTTT
clone_size: -
d_call: -
v_call: TRBV6-5
j_call: TRBJ1-4
cdr3_length: 15

cdr3_aa: CASSEAWDQPQHF
cdr3_nt: TGTGCCAGCAGTGAAGCCTGGGATCAGCCCCAGCATTTT
clone_size: -
d_call: -
v_call: TRBV6-4
j_call: TRBJ1-5
cdr3_length: 13

cdr3_aa: CASSFSTQTYEQYF
cdr3_nt: TGTGCCAGCAGCTTCTCAACCCAGACCTACGAGCAGTACTTC
clone_size: once
d_call: -
v_call: TRBV7-2
j_call: TRBJ2-7
cdr3_length: 14

cdr3_aa: CASSQGGQASSYNSPLHF
cdr3_nt: TGCGCCAGCAGCCAAGGCGGGCAGGCCAGCTCCTATAATTCACCCCTCCACTTT
clone_size: -
d_call: -
v_call: TRBV4-1
j_call: TRBJ1-6
cdr3_length: 18

cdr3_aa: CASGVGEETQYF
cdr3_nt: TGTGCCAGCGGCGTGGGAGAAGAGACCCAGTACTTC
clone_size: -
d_call: -
v_call: TRBV21-1
j_call: TRBJ2-5
cdr3_length: 12

cdr3_aa: CASSLGRTGRWEETQYF
cdr3_nt: TGTGCCAGCAGCCTAGGCCGGACAGGGAGGTGGGAAGAGACCCAGTACTTC
clone_size: -
d_call: TRBD1
v_call: TRBV7-9
j_call: TRBJ2-5
cdr3_length: 17